Listed below are T cell receptor beta chains from one sample, sequenced in a study of T-cell memory formation after mild COVID-19. TCRdb re-called the 5' RACE reads through MiXCR, storing one row per CDR3 protein. Of under 700,000 distinct CDR3 sequences in the sample, around 21% were seen once. Source material: PBMCs or a T cell subset sorted from them (not recorded which). The receptors here all came from an adult woman who had mild COVID-19 (a few samples of this study predate the infection). Cell type and time point are not known. The CDR3 runs from the conserved cysteine through the conserved F or W. The D gene is left open where the match is weak. Size is omitted from some rows. Given values are once, few, many or a class for expanded clones.

V	D	J	size	DNA	CDR3
TRBV14	TRBD2	TRBJ2-1	-	TGTGCCAGCAGCCACCAACTAGCGGGAGAGGCGGATGAGCAGTTCTTC	CASSHQLAGEADEQFF
TRBV6-6	-	TRBJ1-4	-	TGTGCCAGCAACCAGGGTGGGAATGAAAAACTGTTTTTT	CASNQGGNEKLFF
TRBV7-9	TRBD2	TRBJ2-7	-	TGTGCCAGCAGCTTAGTTCTATGGCCCGGGACTAGCGAGCAGTACTTC	CASSLVLWPGTSEQYF
TRBV29-1	-	TRBJ2-1	few	TGCAGCGTTGAAGGACTAGGCAATGAGCAGTTCTTC	CSVEGLGNEQFF
TRBV20-1	TRBD2	TRBJ2-7	-	TGCAGTGCTCCCCGCAGCGGGAGGACCTCCTACGAGCAGTACTTC	CSAPRSGRTSYEQYF
TRBV11-2	TRBD2	TRBJ2-5	many	TGTGCCAGCGGTCGGACTAGAGGGATGGAGACCCAGTACTTC	CASGRTRGMETQYF
TRBV7-6	-	TRBJ2-2	-	TGTGCCAGCAGCCATTCCGGGGAGCTGTTTTTT	CASSHSGELFF
TRBV24-1	TRBD2	TRBJ2-1	-	TGTGCCACCAGTGATCCTCTAGCGGGAGGTAGGAATGAGCAGTTCTTC	CATSDPLAGGRNEQFF
TRBV20-1	-	TRBJ1-1	-	TGCAGTGCCGCCTTTGCGACAGTGAACACTGAAGCTTTCTTT	CSAAFATVNTEAFF
TRBV14	TRBD2	TRBJ2-1	few	TGTGCCAGCAGCAGAGGACTAGCGGGGGCCCAGTTCTTC	CASSRGLAGAQFF
TRBV7-2	-	TRBJ1-5	-	TGTGCCAGCAGCCCTATCTCCAGTGGGCAGCCCCAGCATTTT	CASSPISSGQPQHF
TRBV20-1	-	TRBJ2-7	many	TGCAGTGCCCCCATCTCCTACGAGCAGTACTTC	CSAPISYEQYF
TRBV7-9	-	TRBJ1-2	-	TGTGCCACCTCGGGAGGGATCTATGGCTACACCTTC	CATSGGIYGYTF
TRBV10-3	-	TRBJ2-6	-	TGTGCCATCAGTGACCCCTCTGGGGCCAACGTCCTGACTTTC	CAISDPSGANVLTF
TRBV5-6	TRBD1	TRBJ1-4	-	TGTGCCAGCAGTCGGGACAGGCTAGAAAAACTGTTTTTT	CASSRDRLEKLFF